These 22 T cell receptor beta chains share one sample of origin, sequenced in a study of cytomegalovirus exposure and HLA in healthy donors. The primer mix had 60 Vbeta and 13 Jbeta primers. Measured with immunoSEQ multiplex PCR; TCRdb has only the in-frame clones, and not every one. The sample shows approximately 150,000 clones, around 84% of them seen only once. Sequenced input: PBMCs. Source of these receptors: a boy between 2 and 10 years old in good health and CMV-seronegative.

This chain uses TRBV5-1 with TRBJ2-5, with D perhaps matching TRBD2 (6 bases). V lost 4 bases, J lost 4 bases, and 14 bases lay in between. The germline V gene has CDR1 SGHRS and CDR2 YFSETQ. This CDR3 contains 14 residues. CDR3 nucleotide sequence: TGCGCCAGCAGCCGAACTAGCTCCGGAGAGACCCAGTACTTC. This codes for CASSRTSSGETQYF.

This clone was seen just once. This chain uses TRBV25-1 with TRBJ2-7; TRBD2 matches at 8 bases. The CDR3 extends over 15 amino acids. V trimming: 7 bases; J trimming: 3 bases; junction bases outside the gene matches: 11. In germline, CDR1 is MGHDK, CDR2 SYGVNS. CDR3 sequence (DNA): TGTGCCAGCAACCAGCGGGAGCGTTTGAGCTACGAGCAGTACTTC. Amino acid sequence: CASNQRERLSYEQYF.

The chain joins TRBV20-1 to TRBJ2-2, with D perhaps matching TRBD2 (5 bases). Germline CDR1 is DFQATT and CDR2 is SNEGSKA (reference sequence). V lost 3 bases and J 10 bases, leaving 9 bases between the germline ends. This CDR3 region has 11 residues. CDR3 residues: CSAREVAELFF. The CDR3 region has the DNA TGCAGTGCTAGGGAGGTTGCGGAGCTGTTTTTT.

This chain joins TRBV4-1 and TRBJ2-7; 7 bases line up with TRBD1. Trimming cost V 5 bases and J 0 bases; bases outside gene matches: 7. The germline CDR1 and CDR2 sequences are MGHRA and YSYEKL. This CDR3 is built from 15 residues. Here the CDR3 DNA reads TGCGCCAGCAGCTCCCGGGACAGCACCTCCTACGAGCAGTACTTC. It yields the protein CASSSRDSTSYEQYF.

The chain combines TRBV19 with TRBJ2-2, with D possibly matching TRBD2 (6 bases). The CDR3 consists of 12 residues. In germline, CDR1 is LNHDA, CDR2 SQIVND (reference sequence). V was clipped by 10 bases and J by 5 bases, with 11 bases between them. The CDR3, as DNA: TGTGCCACAATTGGACTAACCGGGGAGCTGTTTTTT. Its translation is CATIGLTGELFF. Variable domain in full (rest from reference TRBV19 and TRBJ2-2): DGGITQSPKYLFRKEGQNVTLSCEQNLNHDAMYWYRQDPGQGLRLIYYSQIVNDFQKGDIAEGYSVSREKKESFPLTVTSAQKNPTAFYLCATIGLTGELFFGEGSRLTVL.

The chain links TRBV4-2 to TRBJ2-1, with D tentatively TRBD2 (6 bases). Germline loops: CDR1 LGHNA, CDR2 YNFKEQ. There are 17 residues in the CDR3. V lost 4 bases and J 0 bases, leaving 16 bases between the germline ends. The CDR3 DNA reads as TGTGCCAGCAGCCTCCGTTTGGGGGGTAGCTCCTACAATGAGCAGTTCTTC. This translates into CASSLRLGGSSYNEQFF.

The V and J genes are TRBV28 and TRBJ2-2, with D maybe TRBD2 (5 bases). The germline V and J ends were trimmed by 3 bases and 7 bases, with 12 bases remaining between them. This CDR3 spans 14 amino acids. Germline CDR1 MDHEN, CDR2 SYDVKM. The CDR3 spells CASSFTRTGGELFF. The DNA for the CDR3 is TGTGCCAGCAGTTTTACAAGGACTGGCGGGGAGCTGTTTTTT.

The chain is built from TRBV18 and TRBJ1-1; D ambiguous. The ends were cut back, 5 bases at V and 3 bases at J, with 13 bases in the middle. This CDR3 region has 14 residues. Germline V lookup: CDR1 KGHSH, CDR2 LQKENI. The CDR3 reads CASSGDNSDTEAFF. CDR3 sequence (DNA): TGTGCCAGCTCAGGGGATAATAGCGACACTGAAGCTTTCTTT.

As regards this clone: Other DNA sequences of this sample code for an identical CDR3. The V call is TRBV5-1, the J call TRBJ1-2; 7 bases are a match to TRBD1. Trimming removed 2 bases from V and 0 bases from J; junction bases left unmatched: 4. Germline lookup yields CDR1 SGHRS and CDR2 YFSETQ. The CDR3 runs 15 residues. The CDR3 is CASSLGDRANYGYTF. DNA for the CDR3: TGCGCCAGCAGCTTAGGGGACAGAGCTAACTATGGCTACACCTTC.

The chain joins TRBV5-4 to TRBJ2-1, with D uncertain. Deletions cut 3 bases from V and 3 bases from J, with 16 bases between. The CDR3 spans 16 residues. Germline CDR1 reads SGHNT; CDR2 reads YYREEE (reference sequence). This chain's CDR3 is CASSSSGAENYNEQFF. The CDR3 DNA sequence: TGTGCCAGCAGCTCCTCGGGTGCGGAGAACTACAATGAGCAGTTCTTC.

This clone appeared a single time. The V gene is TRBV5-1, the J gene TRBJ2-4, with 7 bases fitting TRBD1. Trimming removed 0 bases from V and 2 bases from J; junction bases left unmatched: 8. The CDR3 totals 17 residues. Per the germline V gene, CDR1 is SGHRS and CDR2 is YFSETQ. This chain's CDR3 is CASSLERGGLSKNIQYF. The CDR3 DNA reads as TGCGCCAGCAGCTTGGAACGAGGGGGCTTGTCCAAAAACATTCAGTACTTC.

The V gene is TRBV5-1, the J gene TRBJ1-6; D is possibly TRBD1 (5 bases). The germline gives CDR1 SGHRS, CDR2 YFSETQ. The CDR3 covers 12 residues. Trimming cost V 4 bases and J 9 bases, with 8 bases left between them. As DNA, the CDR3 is TGCGCCAGCAGCCCCGACAGTTCACCCCTCCACTTT. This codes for CASSPDSSPLHF.

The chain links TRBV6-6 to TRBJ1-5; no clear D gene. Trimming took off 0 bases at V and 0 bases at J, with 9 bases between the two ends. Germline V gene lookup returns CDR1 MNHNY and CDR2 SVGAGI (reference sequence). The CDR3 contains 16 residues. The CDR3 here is CASSYSIDSSNQPQHF. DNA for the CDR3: TGTGCCAGCAGTTACTCTATTGATAGTAGCAATCAGCCCCAGCATTTT.

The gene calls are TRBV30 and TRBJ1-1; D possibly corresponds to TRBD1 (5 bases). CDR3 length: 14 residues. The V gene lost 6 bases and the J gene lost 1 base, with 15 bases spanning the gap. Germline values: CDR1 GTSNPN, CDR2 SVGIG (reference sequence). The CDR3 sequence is CACRLRQTNTEAFF. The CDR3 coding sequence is TGTGCCTGCCGCCTGCGACAGACGAACACTGAAGCTTTCTTT.

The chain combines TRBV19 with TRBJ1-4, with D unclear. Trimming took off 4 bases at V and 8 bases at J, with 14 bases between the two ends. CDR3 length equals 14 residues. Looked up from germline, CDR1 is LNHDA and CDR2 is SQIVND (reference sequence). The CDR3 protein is CASSTRGPSEKLFF. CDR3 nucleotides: TGTGCCAGTAGTACTCGGGGTCCCTCAGAAAAACTGTTTTTT.

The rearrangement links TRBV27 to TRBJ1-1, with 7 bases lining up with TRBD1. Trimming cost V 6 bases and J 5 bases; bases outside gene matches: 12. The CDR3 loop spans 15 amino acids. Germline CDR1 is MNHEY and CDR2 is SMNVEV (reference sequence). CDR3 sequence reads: CASRSLYDRETEAFF. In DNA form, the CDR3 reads TGTGCCAGCAGGTCCCTATACGACAGGGAAACTGAAGCTTTCTTT.

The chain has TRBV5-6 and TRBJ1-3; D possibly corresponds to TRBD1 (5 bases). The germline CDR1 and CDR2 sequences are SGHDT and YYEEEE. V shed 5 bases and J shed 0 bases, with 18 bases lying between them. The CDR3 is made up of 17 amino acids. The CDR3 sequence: CASSLLTGESSGNTIYF. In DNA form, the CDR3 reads TGTGCCAGCAGTCTCCTCACGGGGGAGAGCTCTGGAAACACCATATATTTT.

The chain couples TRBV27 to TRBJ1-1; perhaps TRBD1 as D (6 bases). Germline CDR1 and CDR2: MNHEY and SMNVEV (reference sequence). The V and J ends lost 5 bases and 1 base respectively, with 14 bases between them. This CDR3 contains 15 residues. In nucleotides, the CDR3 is TGTGCCAGCAGTGAACTTACAGGGAAGAACACTGAAGCTTTCTTT. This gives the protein CASSELTGKNTEAFF.

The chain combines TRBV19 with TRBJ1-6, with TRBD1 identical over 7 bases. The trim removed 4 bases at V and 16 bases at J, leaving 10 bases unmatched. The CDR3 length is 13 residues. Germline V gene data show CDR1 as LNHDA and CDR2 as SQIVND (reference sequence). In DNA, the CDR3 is TGTGCCAGTAGTAACAGGGGATCTGATCCTCTCCACTTT. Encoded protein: CASSNRGSDPLHF.

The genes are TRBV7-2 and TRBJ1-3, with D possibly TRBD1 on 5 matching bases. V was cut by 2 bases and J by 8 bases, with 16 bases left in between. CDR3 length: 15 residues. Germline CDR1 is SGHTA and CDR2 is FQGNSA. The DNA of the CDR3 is TGTGCCAGCAGCTTACGGTCAGGGCTCGGCGACACCATATATTTT. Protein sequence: CASSLRSGLGDTIYF.

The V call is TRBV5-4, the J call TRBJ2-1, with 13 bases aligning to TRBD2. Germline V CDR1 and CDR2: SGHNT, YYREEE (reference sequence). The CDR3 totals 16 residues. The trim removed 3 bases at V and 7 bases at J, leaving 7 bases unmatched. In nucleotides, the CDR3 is TGTGCCAGCAGCTCCTGGACTAGCGGGAGCGGGAATGAGCAGTTCTTC. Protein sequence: CASSSWTSGSGNEQFF.

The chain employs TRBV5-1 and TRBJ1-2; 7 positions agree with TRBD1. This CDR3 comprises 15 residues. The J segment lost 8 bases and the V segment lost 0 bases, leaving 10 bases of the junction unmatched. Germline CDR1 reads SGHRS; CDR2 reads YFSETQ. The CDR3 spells CASSLDSRGSRGYTF. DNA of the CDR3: TGCGCCAGCAGCTTGGATAGCAGGGGGTCTCGAGGCTACACCTTC.